Below are 32 T cell receptor beta chains sequenced from a single sample in a study of cytomegalovirus exposure and HLA in healthy donors. The PCR used 60 Vbeta and 13 Jbeta primers. The protocol was immunoSEQ multiplex PCR, while the TCRdb copy is restricted to in-frame clones and leaves out a portion. The sample includes about 200,000 clones, around 82% seen only once; the top ten take 1.7%. Sequenced material: PBMCs. The receptors here all came from a man aged 40-55 years in good health and CMV-seropositive.

The chain recombines TRBV12-5 with TRBJ2-1, with 12 bases lining up with TRBD2. The germline gives CDR1 LGHNT, CDR2 FRNRAP. Trimming took 6 bases from V and 0 from J; bases not matched to a gene: 15. This CDR3 comprises 20 residues. CDR3 coding DNA: TGTGCTAGTGGCACCTGGGCTAGCGGGAGGGTGATGGCCTCCTACAATGAGCAGTTCTTC. Encoded protein: CASGTWASGRVMASYNEQFF.

The chain combines TRBV28 with TRBJ2-5; 9 bases fit TRBD1. J gave up 3 bases and V 4 bases, and 6 bases lay outside the gene matches. Germline CDR1 and CDR2: MDHEN and SYDVKM. CDR3 length equals 15 residues. CDR3 in DNA: TGTGCCAGCAGTTCGGGAGGACAGGGGAAAGAGACCCAGTACTTC. Translating gives CASSSGGQGKETQYF.

The genes are TRBV27 and TRBJ2-7; TRBD1 matches at 9 bases. CDR1 and CDR2 (germline): MNHEY, SMNVEV (reference sequence). With V trimmed by 5 bases and J by 5 bases, 13 bases remained unmatched. This CDR3 region has 16 residues. For the CDR3, the DNA is TGTGCCAGCAGTCCCCTAGTGAGGGACAGGGACCACGAGCAGTACTTC. Translation gives CASSPLVRDRDHEQYF.

This chain uses TRBV6-1 with TRBJ2-2; possible D gene TRBD1, 5 bases. The germline gives CDR1 MNHNS, CDR2 SASEGT. V was shortened by 0 bases and J by 8 bases, with 13 bases between the two germline ends. This CDR3 spans 15 amino acids. The chain's CDR3 is CASSEAGKGWGELFF. CDR3 sequence (DNA): TGTGCCAGCAGTGAAGCGGGCAAGGGGTGGGGGGAGCTGTTTTTT.

There are a few counts of this clone. The V and J genes are TRBV7-8 and TRBJ2-3; a weak D match, TRBD2 (6 bases). Germline V gene sequence: CDR1 SGHVS, CDR2 FQNEAQ. CDR3 length: 19 residues. The germline V and J ends were trimmed by 2 bases and 4 bases, with 25 bases remaining between them. As DNA, the CDR3 is TGTGCCAGCAGCTTACTGACCATGAACCCTAGCGCAACCGCAGATACGCAGTATTTT. Encoded protein: CASSLLTMNPSATADTQYF. Based on the CDR3 plus reference TRBV7-8 and TRBJ2-3, the full variable domain is GAGVSQSPRYKVAKRGQDVALRCDPISGHVSLFWYQQALGQGPEFLTYFQNEAQLDKSGLPSDRFFAERPEGSVSTLKIQRTQQEDSAVYLCASSLLTMNPSATADTQYFGPGTRLTVL.

The genes are TRBV15 and TRBJ1-1; weak D call: TRBD1 (5 bases). In germline, CDR1 is LNHNV, CDR2 YYDKDF (reference sequence). The V end lost 3 bases, the J end lost 3 bases, and 8 bases lay between the germline ends. This CDR3 contains 13 residues. The chain's CDR3 is CATSSAGHTEAFF. The DNA for the CDR3 is TGTGCCACCAGCAGCGCAGGGCACACTGAAGCTTTCTTT.

The chain links TRBV10-3 to TRBJ2-1; possible D gene TRBD1, 6 bases. V was trimmed by 0 bases and J by 8 bases, leaving 23 bases between them. This CDR3 spans 18 amino acids. Looked up from germline, CDR1 is ENHRY and CDR2 is SYGVKD. The CDR3 spells CAISESPGVNTHLDEQFF. CDR3 bases: TGTGCCATCAGTGAGTCTCCAGGGGTCAACACCCACTTAGATGAGCAGTTCTTC.

This clone turned up a few times. The CDR3 ends on some other residue instead of the conserved phenylalanine or tryptophan, so this is likely a read error. It is unclear where the CDR3 begins or ends on the DNA, so no DNA is shown, and the CDR3 is as TCRdb lists it. The gene calls are TRBV21-1 and TRBJ2-6; the table's D call TRBD1 went unverified against the DNA. TRBV21-1 is annotated as a pseudogene. Both ends counted, the CDR3 spans 10 residues. The chain's CDR3 is CASSIRDRGP.

This chain connects TRBV4-3 to TRBJ1-1, with unresolved D. The ends were cut back, 1 base at V and 1 base at J, with 10 bases in the middle. The CDR3 length is 15 residues. The germline V gene encodes CDR1 LGHNA and CDR2 YSLEER. CDR3 region: CASSQGVGRNTEAFF. For the CDR3, the DNA is TGCGCCAGCAGCCAAGGGGTAGGGAGGAACACTGAAGCTTTCTTT.

The V call is TRBV27, the J call TRBJ2-1, with D perhaps TRBD1 (5 bases). V lost 6 bases and J lost 1, with 13 bases in between. CDR1 is MNHEY, CDR2 SMNVEV, per germline (reference sequence). The CDR3 length is 15 residues. DNA for the CDR3: TGTGCCAGCAGGCCCACAGGTTCTTCCTACAATGAGCAGTTCTTC. This encodes CASRPTGSSYNEQFF.

This sequence joins TRBV7-9 and TRBJ2-4, with a possible D match to TRBD1 (5 bases). The CDR3 totals 15 residues. The germline gives CDR1 SEHNR, CDR2 FQNEAQ (reference sequence). Trimming cost V 3 bases and J 7 bases, with 16 bases left between them. In DNA form, the CDR3 reads TGTGCCAGCAGCTTCTCTTCGTCGACAGTGAACATTCAGTACTTC. Its translation is CASSFSSSTVNIQYF.

This chain joins TRBV28 and TRBJ2-3; 10 bases fit TRBD2. The CDR3 extends over 17 amino acids. Germline lookup yields CDR1 MDHEN and CDR2 SYDVKM. V dropped 1 base and J dropped 0; count of bases not matched to a gene: 4. The CDR3 sequence is CASSLFELAGSTDTQYF. In DNA form, the CDR3 reads TGTGCCAGCAGTTTATTTGAACTAGCGGGGAGCACAGATACGCAGTATTTT.

This sequence joins TRBV11-2 and TRBJ1-2; D gene ambiguous. V was pared by 3 bases and J by 2 bases, with 16 bases between. This CDR3 is built from 16 residues. The germline CDR1 and CDR2 sequences are SGHAT and FQNNGV. CDR3 loop: CASSFPPRVVNYGYTF. In DNA, the CDR3 is TGTGCCAGCAGCTTCCCTCCACGGGTGGTGAACTATGGCTACACCTTC.

The chain links TRBV5-1 to TRBJ2-3, with a possible D match to TRBD1 (5 bases). V was shortened by 1 base and J by 3 bases, with 12 bases between the two germline ends. Germline V gives CDR1 SGHRS, CDR2 YFSETQ. This CDR3 contains 15 residues. Here the CDR3 reads CASSLRAPGTDTQYF. CDR3 in DNA: TGCGCCAGCAGCTTGAGGGCCCCAGGGACAGATACGCAGTATTTT.

The chain's CDR3 is CATLTAIYGYTF. DNA of the CDR3: TGTGCCACCCTGACAGCCATCTATGGCTACACCTTC. The V gene is TRBV27, the J gene TRBJ1-2; D perhaps matches TRBD1 (5 bases). The V end was cut by 10 bases, the J end by 4 bases, with 13 bases between. CDR1 is MNHEY and CDR2 is SMNVEV in the germline V gene (reference sequence). CDR3 length: 12 amino acids.

CDR3 loop: CASSERTGEFYEQYF. The CDR3 nucleotides read TGTGCCAGCAGTGAAAGGACAGGGGAATTCTACGAGCAGTACTTC. The rearrangement joins TRBV6-1 to TRBJ2-5; 9 bases match TRBD1. Near its end, the DNA agrees better with TRBJ2-7, so the J call may be wrong. Germline CDR1 MNHNS, CDR2 SASEGT. The CDR3 runs 15 residues.

The chain employs TRBV6-5 and TRBJ1-2; 7 bases align to TRBD1. This CDR3 comprises 15 residues. V lost 4 bases and J lost 0; bases outside the gene matches: 5. The V gene's germline CDR1 is MNHEY and CDR2 SVGAGI. The CDR3 sequence: CASSLTGTANYGYTF. As DNA, the CDR3 is TGTGCCAGCAGTTTGACAGGGACAGCTAACTATGGCTACACCTTC.

The chain joins TRBV5-1 to TRBJ2-2; TRBD2 agrees at 8 bases. Germline CDR1 reads SGHRS; CDR2 reads YFSETQ. V shed 3 bases, J shed 3 bases, and the junction held 7 bases outside the gene matches. The CDR3 is made up of 16 amino acids. The CDR3 reads CASSSRAGGDTGELFF. The DNA for the CDR3 is TGCGCCAGCAGCTCGCGGGCGGGAGGTGACACCGGGGAGCTGTTTTTT.

The chain links TRBV6-4 to TRBJ1-1; 8 bases match TRBD1. The CDR3 totals 14 residues. The germline gives CDR1 MRHNA, CDR2 SNTAGT. With 5 bases clipped from V and 5 bases from J, the junction kept 7 bases outside the gene matches. This chain's CDR3 is CASSQTGEGTEAFF. The CDR3 coding sequence is TGTGCCAGCAGTCAGACAGGGGAGGGAACTGAAGCTTTCTTT.

The chain is built from TRBV5-1 and TRBJ2-2; 12 nucleotides agree with TRBD2. From germline, CDR1 is SGHRS and CDR2 YFSETQ. V was pared by 2 bases and J by 6 bases, with 5 bases of the junction left unmatched. This CDR3 region has 16 residues. CDR3 sequence: CASSFLAGGPAGELFF. CDR3 DNA: TGCGCCAGCAGCTTCCTAGCGGGAGGGCCCGCCGGGGAGCTGTTTTTT.

The chain has TRBV5-1 and TRBJ2-7, with 10 bases identical to TRBD2. Germline CDR1 reads SGHRS; CDR2 reads YFSETQ. The CDR3 extends over 18 amino acids. V shed 4 bases, J shed 6 bases, and the junction held 19 bases outside the gene matches. In nucleotides, the CDR3 is TGCGCCAGCAGCAGATCCCGGTCAACGCAGGGACTAGCGAGCGAGCAGTACTTC. It is translated as CASSRSRSTQGLASEQYF.

The V gene is TRBV5-4, the J gene TRBJ2-4, with 10 bases aligning to TRBD2. The CDR3 is 15 residues long. With V trimmed by 0 bases and J by 4 bases, 1 base remained unmatched. Germline lookup yields CDR1 SGHNT and CDR2 YYREEE (reference sequence). The CDR3 sequence is CASSLEGLAKNIQYF. The CDR3 nucleotides read TGTGCCAGCAGCTTGGAGGGACTAGCGAAAAACATTCAGTACTTC.

The J gene is TRBJ2-2, the V gene TRBV19; unclear D gene. V dropped 7 bases and J dropped 3 bases, with 18 bases sitting between them. Per the germline V gene, CDR1 is LNHDA and CDR2 is SQIVND (reference sequence). The length of the CDR3 is 16 residues. Written as DNA, the CDR3 is TGTGCCAGTACTCTTTGGGCGAGCTTTGACACCGGGGAGCTGTTTTTT. It codes for CASTLWASFDTGELFF.

This chain connects TRBV5-5 to TRBJ2-1; unclear D gene. V gave up 0 bases and J gave up 8 bases, with 6 bases separating them. The CDR3 sequence is 12 residues long. In germline, CDR1 is SGHKS, CDR2 YYEKEE (reference sequence). The CDR3, as DNA: TGTGCCAGCAGCTTGGCCGAGTATGAGCAGTTCTTC. Its translation is CASSLAEYEQFF.

The chain combines TRBV9 with TRBJ2-1; 10 bases agree with TRBD1. Per germline, CDR1 SGDLS and CDR2 YYNGEE. The CDR3 extends over 16 amino acids. After removal of 0 bases from V and 7 bases from J, the junction contained 7 bases not matched to a gene. CDR3 nucleotide sequence: TGTGCCAGCAGCGTAGTCGCGACAGGGGGCCGGAATGAGCAGTTCTTC. The encoded protein is CASSVVATGGRNEQFF.

J is TRBJ1-1 and V is TRBV4-2; maybe TRBD1 (5 bases). Germline CDR1 is LGHNA and CDR2 is YNFKEQ. The CDR3 loop spans 13 amino acids. Trimming took off 1 base at V and 5 bases at J, with 8 bases between the two ends. CDR3 DNA: TGTGCCAGCAGCCAAGGGGGCCCGACTGAAGCTTTCTTT. This translates into CASSQGGPTEAFF.

The chain recombines TRBV4-3 with TRBJ2-1, with TRBD2 matching 9 bases. Unmatched junction bases numbered 1, after V lost 2 bases and J lost 5 bases. CDR1 is LGHNA, CDR2 YSLEER, per germline. The CDR3 runs 14 residues. The CDR3 DNA reads TGCGCCAGCAGCCAATCTAGCGGGAACAATGAGCAGTTCTTC. Residues: CASSQSSGNNEQFF.

The rearrangement joins TRBV4-2 to TRBJ2-1; 8 positions match TRBD2. CDR1 is LGHNA and CDR2 is YNFKEQ in the germline V gene. The CDR3 covers 16 residues. V shed 3 bases, J shed 2 bases, and the junction held 6 bases outside the gene matches. CDR3 region: CASSQTTSETYNEQFF. The CDR3 nucleotides read TGTGCCAGCAGCCAGACGACTAGCGAAACCTACAATGAGCAGTTCTTC.

J is TRBJ1-5 and V is TRBV15, with D possibly matching TRBD1 (5 bases). The CDR3 length is 15 residues. The germline CDR1 and CDR2 sequences are LNHNV and YYDKDF (reference sequence). V was pared by 5 bases and J by 3 bases, with 14 bases between. The CDR3 loop is CATSGGGFSNQPQHF. In nucleotides, the CDR3 is TGTGCCACCAGCGGGGGGGGGTTTTCCAATCAGCCCCAGCATTTT.

This clone was counted a few times. The V and J genes are TRBV9 and TRBJ2-7; TRBD1 is a possible D gene (5 bases). In germline, CDR1 is SGDLS, CDR2 YYNGEE. CDR3 size: 15 residues. Trimming took 4 bases from V and 4 from J, leaving 18 bases between them. CDR3 sequence (DNA): TGTGCCAGCAGCCCACAGACAGCACTACTTTACGAGCAGTACTTC. This codes for CASSPQTALLYEQYF. Full variable domain (rest looked up from reference TRBV9 and TRBJ2-7): DSGVTQTPKHLITATGQRVTLRCSPRSGDLSVYWYQQSLDQGLQFLIQYYNGEERAKGNILERFSAQQFPDLHSELNLSSLELGDSALYFCASSPQTALLYEQYFGPGTRLTVT.

This clone was picked up one time. V usage is TRBV11-2 and J usage is TRBJ2-5, with 8 bases identical to TRBD2. The trim removed 2 bases at V and 4 bases at J, leaving 6 bases unmatched. The length of the CDR3 is 15 residues. CDR1 is SGHAT, CDR2 FQNNGV, per germline. This chain's CDR3 is CASSLRAGDGETQYF. The CDR3 nucleotides read TGTGCCAGCAGCTTAAGAGCGGGAGATGGAGAGACCCAGTACTTC. The whole variable domain, remainder taken from reference TRBV11-2 and TRBJ2-5, is EAGVAQSPRYKIIEKRQSVAFWCNPISGHATLYWYQQILGQGPKLLIQFQNNGVVDDSQLPKDRFSAERLKGVDSTLKIQPAKLEDSAVYLCASSLRAGDGETQYFGPGTRLLVL.

The chain is built from TRBV11-2 and TRBJ2-2; 11 nucleotides line up with TRBD2. With 0 bases clipped from V and 2 bases from J, the junction kept 5 bases outside the gene matches. The germline CDR1 and CDR2 sequences are SGHAT and FQNNGV. There are 18 residues in the CDR3. Written as DNA, the CDR3 is TGTGCCAGCAGCTTAGATTTCGGGACTAGCGGCAACACCGGGGAGCTGTTTTTT. It translates to CASSLDFGTSGNTGELFF.